This section outlines one T cell receptor (beta chain) sequence together with its context. What this receptor recognizes is not known. One base away there is no much larger clone; base qualities are not given. This sample was taken from a study of T cell clones after liver transplantation (dated by TCRdb to the late 2010s). Concerning the study at large: The samples were obtained from ITN030ST, a randomized trial that attempted immunosuppression withdrawal within 2 years after liver transplantation. Donor-reactive T cell clones were identified by TCRbeta sequencing following a pre-transplant mixed lymphocyte reaction and were subsequently tracked in post-transplant blood. Third party-reactive TCRbeta sequences from pre-transplant MLRs were also identified as an antigen-independent comparator for donor-reactive sequences. Three of the eight recipients were HCV-positive; the others were transplanted for non-autoimmune, non-viral indications. Until randomization at 12-24 months post-transplant, subjects were given standard immunosuppression, with no induction therapy. Tolerance meant complete immunosuppression withdrawal for at least one year without liver enzymes rising beyond twice the upper limit of normal. Blood samples were collected pre-transplant, pre-randomization before withdrawal, and post-randomization after either complete withdrawal or failed withdrawal. The study cohort included 8 liver transplant recipients, of whom 3 were classified as tolerant and 5 as non-tolerant. The research as a whole found: Because no allograft tissue specimens were available, donor-reactive T cells may have migrated into the graft instead of being deleted. When repertoire turnover was accounted for, significantly reduced detection of donor-reactive sequences was found in 7 of 8 subjects for CD4 and in 8 of 8 subjects for CD8. The conclusions were preliminary, being limited by small, heterogeneous patient numbers and by non-standardized post-transplant time points. Low numbers of available donor cells limited the measurable donor-reactive repertoire in two subjects. Donor-reactive sequences declined more than third party-reactive ones, suggesting partial antigen-specific deletion unrelated to withdrawal success. In most of the 8 subjects, circulating donor-reactive CD4 TCRbeta sequences decreased significantly after transplant, regardless of tolerance or HCV status.

High-throughput TCRbeta CDR3 sequencing of frozen genomic DNA was performed by immunoSEQ, with PCR amplification, mapping, bias correction and internal controls included. In the source study's methods: Productive rearrangements were kept, and unique TCRbeta sequences were defined by CDR3 nucleotide sequence plus V and J gene. A sequence counted as donor-reactive only if the sequence showed at least 5-fold expansion in CFSE-low cells compared with unstimulated pre-transplant cells and had a frequency of at least 0.01%. Per-subject minimum frequency thresholds, based on the lowest-template unstimulated sample, ensured at least 90% detection power. Repertoire turnover was measured by Jensen-Shannon divergence between the top 1000 TCRbeta sequences post- and pre-transplant. Two-sided Fisher's exact tests were used to test for changes in the detection of donor-reactive sequences. Not all clones reach the TCRdb copy of this immuneACCESS table, which keeps in-frame sequences only. Checked studies attribute under half of the gap to unresolved V genes and leave the rest unexplained. The V and J calls and clone size are taken from that table; D and trimming were inferred from the DNA. The sample has 65,000 to 85,000 clones on record, approximately 80% of them singletons. The ten largest clonotypes hold 2.1% of the sample.

As encoded in the germline V gene, CDR1 is SGDLS while CDR2 is YYNGEE. Trimming costs V 0 bases and J 0 bases, and their ends lie 7 bases apart. CDR3 length: 16 amino acids, cysteine to phenylalanine. The kept DNA is CDR3 alone, 48 bases in frame from the first base. Thawed unstimulated PBMCs were stained for CD3, CD4 and CD8 and FACS-sorted into CD3+CD4+ and CD3+CD8+ populations. All 8 studied subjects were randomized to immunosuppression withdrawal. Genomic DNA was isolated with the Qiagen DNeasy Blood and Tissue Kit. The clonotype was recovered from a human patient who received a liver transplant. In transplant recipients, some T cells may be of donor rather than host origin. Here the chain combines TRBV9 and TRBJ1-6; the D gene cannot be named for sure. The starting material was CD4+ T cells from blood, obtained around 50 months after liver transplant. The CDR3 region has the sequence CASSVGVSSYNSPLHF. The DNA sequence follows: TGTGCCAGCAGCGTAGGTGTGAGCTCCTATAATTCACCCCTCCACTTT.